These 16 T cell receptor beta chains were sequenced from one sample in a study of shared clonotypes between healthy human individuals. Only in-frame clones appear in the TCRdb table, and some are missing; sequencing was by immunoSEQ multiplex PCR. The data show some 550,000 clones, with 97% seen just once and roughly 0.055% held by the top ten. The sample consisted of naive CD4+ T cells sorted from blood. Sample subset: CD45RA+ positively selected. The origin of the receptors is a woman aged 25 to 45 in good health.

The chain links TRBV27 to TRBJ2-1; D is unclear. The V gene lost 3 bases and the J gene lost 0 bases, with 9 bases spanning the gap. The germline CDR1 and CDR2 sequences are MNHEY and SMNVEV (reference sequence). The CDR3 spans 15 residues. Here the CDR3 reads CASSFTRHSYNEQFF. The CDR3 DNA follows: TGTGCCAGCAGTTTTACCAGACACTCCTACAATGAGCAGTTCTTC.

V gene TRBV5-1 combines with J gene TRBJ2-5; 8 bases are a match to TRBD1. TRBJ2-7 explains the end of the DNA better; the J call may be wrong. The CDR3 sequence is 18 residues long. Germline-derived CDR1 and CDR2 are SGHRS and YFSETQ. The CDR3 bases are TGCGCCAGCAGCTTATCCCACCCGACAGGGGCGGAGCTCTACGAGCAGTACTTC. Amino acid sequence: CASSLSHPTGAELYEQYF.

This clone came up once. The chain recombines TRBV11-2 with TRBJ2-7; 7 positions agree with TRBD2. The CDR3 runs 13 residues. Trimming removed 11 bases from V and 3 bases from J; junction bases left unmatched: 10. Germline CDR1 reads SGHAT; CDR2 reads FQNNGV. The chain's CDR3 is CAAGLAGGYEQYF. Here the CDR3 DNA reads TGTGCCGCCGGGTTAGCGGGTGGCTACGAGCAGTACTTC.

This chain connects TRBV18 to TRBJ2-6, with D tentatively TRBD1 or TRBD2 (5 bases each). V was trimmed by 10 bases and J by 2 bases, leaving 12 bases between them. Germline V gene sequence: CDR1 KGHSH, CDR2 LQKENI. This CDR3 spans 14 amino acids. The CDR3 is CATSRDPGANVLTF. DNA of the CDR3: TGTGCCACCTCCAGGGACCCTGGGGCCAACGTCCTGACTTTC.

The V and J genes are TRBV2 and TRBJ1-3; no clear D gene. The V end was cut by 2 bases, the J end by 3 bases, with 11 bases between. Germline loops: CDR1 SNHLY, CDR2 FYNNEI. This CDR3 comprises 15 residues. The CDR3, as DNA: TGTGCCAGCAGTGAAACGGGCGGTTTTGGAAACACCATATATTTT. Amino acids: CASSETGGFGNTIYF.

The CDR3 sequence: CASSLVQGDGYTF. The CDR3 DNA sequence: TGCGCCAGCAGCTTGGTACAGGGCGATGGCTACACCTTC. This chain uses TRBV5-1 with TRBJ1-2; weak D call: TRBD1 (6 bases). CDR1 is SGHRS and CDR2 is YFSETQ in the germline V gene. Trimming cost V 0 bases and J 6 bases, with 9 bases left between them. This CDR3 is 13 amino acids long.

The J gene is TRBJ2-5, the V gene TRBV28, with a tentative D call TRBD1 (5 bases). V was trimmed by 6 bases and J by 5 bases, leaving 19 bases between them. This CDR3 is built from 15 residues. Germline lookup yields CDR1 MDHEN and CDR2 SYDVKM. The CDR3 protein is CASSLTAGYGETQYF. The CDR3 DNA reads TGTGCCAGCAGCCTGACAGCAGGGTACGGGGAGACCCAGTACTTC.

This rearrangement joins TRBV5-6 to TRBJ2-7; 9 bases fit TRBD2. V shed 4 bases, J shed 2 bases, and the junction held 7 bases outside the gene matches. Germline V gives CDR1 SGHDT, CDR2 YYEEEE. CDR3 size: 15 residues. CDR3 residues: CASSGRTSVTYEQYF. CDR3 nucleotides: TGTGCCAGCAGCGGAAGGACTAGCGTGACCTACGAGCAGTACTTC.

The CDR3 reads CASRHKGSYEQYF. CDR3 bases: TGTGCCAGCAGGCATAAAGGCTCCTACGAGCAGTACTTC. V and J are TRBV27 and TRBJ2-7; unclear D gene. The CDR3 extends over 13 amino acids. Looked up from germline, CDR1 is MNHEY and CDR2 is SMNVEV (reference sequence). Between the trimmed V and J ends, which lost 6 bases and 0 bases, there was a span of 9 bases.

Note on this clone: The same CDR3 also results from other DNA sequences found in this sample. V usage is TRBV5-1 and J usage is TRBJ2-3, with a possible D match to TRBD1 (6 bases). Germline values: CDR1 SGHRS, CDR2 YFSETQ. V dropped 0 bases and J dropped 1 base, with 9 bases sitting between them. This CDR3 is built from 15 residues. The CDR3 DNA reads as TGCGCCAGCAGCTTGGCACAGGGCGGCACAGATACGCAGTATTTT. It yields the protein CASSLAQGGTDTQYF.

The chain is built from TRBV7-2 and TRBJ2-7; D possibly corresponds to TRBD1 (5 bases). The CDR3 consists of 17 residues. The V gene's germline CDR1 is SGHTA and CDR2 FQGNSA. Trimming shortened V by 5 bases and J by 6 bases, and 26 bases separated the two germline ends. The CDR3 DNA is TGTGCCAGCAGCCCTCGGTGGCAGGCGAAAGGGGTACGCGAGCAGTACTTC. Protein product: CASSPRWQAKGVREQYF.

The chain couples TRBV5-1 to TRBJ2-1; D remains unclear. V was clipped by 2 bases and J by 5 bases, with 8 bases between them. The CDR3 is 13 residues long. Germline lookup yields CDR1 SGHRS and CDR2 YFSETQ. The CDR3 spells CASSFQSNNEQFF. The CDR3 nucleotides are TGCGCCAGCAGCTTCCAATCTAACAATGAGCAGTTCTTC.

This rearrangement joins TRBV30 to TRBJ2-7; D is possibly TRBD2 (6 bases). The germline CDR1 and CDR2 sequences are GTSNPN and SVGIG (reference sequence). The CDR3 totals 14 residues. Trimming shortened V by 1 base and J by 7 bases, and 17 bases separated the two germline ends. The CDR3 bases are TGTGCCTGGAGTGATTTCACACTCGGGGGTGAGCAGTACTTC. Amino acid sequence: CAWSDFTLGGEQYF.

The gene calls are TRBV5-4 and TRBJ1-1, with 9 bases matching TRBD1. CDR3 length: 14 residues. CDR1 is SGHNT, CDR2 YYREEE, per germline (reference sequence). Unmatched junction bases numbered 3, after V lost 5 bases and J lost 1 base. The CDR3 DNA reads as TGTGCCAGCAGTCGGGACAGGGAGAACACTGAAGCTTTCTTT. This sequence encodes CASSRDRENTEAFF.

The sample holds a few counts of this clone. The chain recombines TRBV6-5 with TRBJ1-1, with 9 nucleotides matching TRBD1. This CDR3 has 14 amino acids. The V segment lost 10 bases and the J segment 5 bases; nucleotides outside the gene matches: 11. Germline V gene lookup returns CDR1 MNHEY and CDR2 SVGAGI. CDR3 bases: TGTGCCACCTCGGGGACAGGGAAGGGGACTGAAGCTTTCTTT. Protein product: CATSGTGKGTEAFF.

The rearrangement links TRBV5-4 to TRBJ2-5, with 8 positions matching TRBD2. The ends lost 4 bases at V and 5 bases at J; junction bases unmatched: 7. CDR3 length equals 14 residues. Germline V gives CDR1 SGHNT, CDR2 YYREEE (reference sequence). The CDR3 DNA follows: TGTGCCAGCAGCGAAACGGGAGGGCAGGAGACCCAGTACTTC. Protein sequence: CASSETGGQETQYF.